A selection of T cell receptor beta chains follows, all from one sample in a study of cytomegalovirus exposure and HLA in healthy donors. Sequencing used immunoSEQ multiplex PCR; TCRdb keeps in-frame clones, though not all of them. This sample has about 86,000 clones, with around three quarters found just once. Sequencing was done on a sample of PBMCs. The receptors stem from a man aged 55 to 70 in good health and CMV-seronegative. Both conserved end residues are part of each CDR3. D genes are given only for firm matches. Expanded clones get a size class; other rows say once, few or many, or leave the size out.

>16|-|TRBV5-1|TRBD2|TRBJ2-1
CASSLLSGRVRNEQFF
TGCGCCAGCAGCTTACTCAGCGGGAGGGTTCGGAATGAGCAGTTCTTC
>15|few|TRBV25-1|TRBD2|TRBJ2-7
CASGVNKRGGYEQYF
TGTGCCAGCGGGGTGAACAAGCGGGGGGGTTACGAGCAGTACTTC
>16|few|TRBV6-1|-|TRBJ1-4
CASSEGPRQTNEKLFF
TGTGCCAGCAGTGAAGGCCCCCGACAGACAAATGAAAAACTGTTTTTT
>15|-|TRBV5-1|-|TRBJ1-2
CASSLEGVGDYGYTF
TGCGCCAGCAGCTTGGAGGGGGTAGGGGACTATGGCTACACCTTC
>14|-|TRBV30|-|TRBJ2-5
CAWSGRRGDETQYF
TGTGCCTGGAGTGGACGGAGGGGTGACGAGACCCAGTACTTC
>11|-|TRBV29-1|-|TRBJ2-7
CSVEDDYEQYF
TGCAGCGTTGAAGACGACTACGAGCAGTACTTC
>15|-|TRBV9|-|TRBJ1-4
CASSVYGVSNEKLFF
TGTGCCAGCAGCGTCTACGGAGTATCTAATGAAAAACTGTTTTTT
>13|-|TRBV11-2|TRBD2|TRBJ2-7
CASSLAGREAQYF
TGTGCCAGCAGCTTGGCGGGGCGGGAGGCGCAGTACTTC
>15|-|TRBV28|TRBD1|TRBJ1-4
CASSTQGDTNEKLFF
TGTGCCAGCAGTACCCAGGGGGATACTAATGAAAAACTGTTTTTT
>18|few|TRBV7-8|TRBD2|TRBJ2-2
CASSPLRPLAGVTGELFF
TGTGCCAGCAGCCCTCTTCGACCGCTAGCGGGGGTAACCGGGGAGCTGTTTTTT
>17|once|TRBV28|TRBD2|TRBJ2-1
CASSSSSGRGSYNEQFF
TGTGCCAGCAGTTCCTCTAGCGGGAGAGGTTCCTACAATGAGCAGTTCTTC
>14|-|TRBV5-1|-|TRBJ1-4
CASSLVPDNEKLFF
TGCGCCAGCAGCTTGGTGCCAGATAATGAAAAACTGTTTTTT
>14|-|TRBV27|-|TRBJ1-2
CASSYRTRGDGYTF
TGTGCCAGCAGCTATCGGACTCGGGGGGATGGCTACACCTTC
>16|few|TRBV4-1|TRBD2|TRBJ2-3
CASSRQSGIAADTQYF
TGCGCCAGCAGCCGGCAAAGCGGGATAGCGGCAGATACGCAGTATTTT
>15|-|TRBV6-5|TRBD2|TRBJ2-1
CASSNRLAGAGEQFF
TGTGCCAGCAGTAACCGACTAGCGGGAGCGGGTGAGCAGTTCTTC
>13|-|TRBV19|TRBD1|TRBJ2-5
CASSPTGVETQYF
TGTGCCAGTAGCCCGACAGGGGTGGAGACCCAGTACTTC